This T cell receptor beta chain was captured by sequencing in a study of blood T cell repertoires in COVID-19. In the study overall: The cDNA or gDNA used as material had been derived from T cells, B-cell-depleted T cells, or PBMCs.

The table came from immunoSEQ multiplex PCR; TCRdb's copy has only in-frame clones and leaves some out. The data show around 200,000 clones, 85% to 90% seen once. Cohort allocation depended upon clinical history that participants reported. The CDR3 runs 14 residues. Germline loops: CDR1 SGHNT, CDR2 YYREEE (reference sequence). V shed 3 bases, J shed 8 bases, and the junction held 6 bases outside the gene matches. Sequenced input: PBMCs or T cells enriched from blood (not recorded which). The TCR sequence derives from a middle-aged woman with acute COVID-19. The rearrangement uses TRBV5-4 and TRBJ2-2, with 8 bases lining up with TRBD1. DNA of the CDR3: TGTGCCAGCAGCTCCGACAGGGGCTGGGGGGAGCTGTTTTTT. As protein: CASSSDRGWGELFF.